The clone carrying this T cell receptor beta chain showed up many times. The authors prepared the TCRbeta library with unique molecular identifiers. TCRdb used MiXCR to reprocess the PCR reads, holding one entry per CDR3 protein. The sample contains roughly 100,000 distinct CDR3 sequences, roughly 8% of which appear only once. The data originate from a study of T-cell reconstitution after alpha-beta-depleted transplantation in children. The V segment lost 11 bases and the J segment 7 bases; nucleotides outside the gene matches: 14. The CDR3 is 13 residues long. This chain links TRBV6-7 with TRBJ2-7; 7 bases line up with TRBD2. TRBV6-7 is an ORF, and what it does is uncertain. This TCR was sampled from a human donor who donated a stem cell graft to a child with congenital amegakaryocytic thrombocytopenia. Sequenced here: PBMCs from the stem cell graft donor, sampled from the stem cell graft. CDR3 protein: CAETGGPTREQYF. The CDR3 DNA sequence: TGTGCCGAGACGGGAGGCCCGACTCGGGAGCAGTACTTC.